The present entry profiles one T cell receptor beta chain with its context. This clone turned up a few times. Its target antigen remains unknown. No clone much larger than this one lies a single base away; base qualities are absent. Whole blood was collected in K2EDTA tubes by collaborating institutions according to the institutions' own protocols. For TCRbeta analysis, collaborators shipped samples in one of three forms: frozen whole blood, isolated PBMCs, or DNA extracted from either of those sample types. The immunoSEQ Assay, a bias-controlled multiplex PCR, was used to amplify TCRbeta CDR3 regions from genomic DNA. In the authors' own workflow: Within the assay, amplification of reference gene primers was used to estimate how many nucleated cells each sample contained. To quantify the absolute abundance of each unique TCRbeta CDR3 rearrangement, sequence reads were collapsed and filtered. For each sample, productive Simpson clonality was calculated by taking the square root of Simpson's diversity index across productive rearrangements. The clones in this table, taken by TCRdb from immuneACCESS, are in-frame only. Not every clone is retained; where verified, under half of the shortfall comes from an unresolved V gene, and the cause of the rest is unknown. The V and J calls and the clone size are those of that table, but D and trimming were determined from the DNA. For this sample the table gives some 190,000 clones, of which under 80% were detected only once. Roughly 12% of the sample goes to the ten largest clones.

CDR1 and CDR2, per the germline V gene, are SQVTM and ANQGSEA. Trimming removed 7 bases from V and 11 bases from J; the gene matches leave 11 bases unexplained. The CDR3, cysteine through phenylalanine, is 13 amino acids long. The only DNA kept is the CDR3, 39 bases in frame from the first base. The data were taken from a study of blood T cell repertoires in COVID-19 (TCRdb year 2020). Study-level background: The collaborator samples originated in the United States, Italy and Spain and spanned the acute and convalescent phases of COVID-19. The repertoires were released in a freely available public database meant as a resource for research on the immune response to SARS-CoV-2. Where available, HLA class I and class II types were obtained from metadata supplied by the sample provider rather than from assay-based typing. The dataset comprised deeply sampled blood TCRbeta repertoires from subjects exposed to, actively infected with, or recovered from COVID-19. A de-identified subject ID, COVID-19 status, age in years and sex were almost always included in the sample metadata. The prospective study material was composed of cDNA or gDNA derived from T cells, B-cell-depleted T cells, or PBMCs. Samples were obtained from the ongoing ImmuneRACE study (first 160 participants) and from over a thousand subjects provided by 6 global collaborators. Study-level results and caveats: Clinical and demographic metadata were provided uncurated, with the amount varying by source and participant.

The receptor comes from a woman in her 50s with acute or convalescent COVID-19. The sequence is built from TRBV29-1 and TRBJ1-1, with 12 bases aligning to TRBD1. The sample consisted of peripheral blood. The DNA sequence is as follows: TGCAGCGGCTTGGGACAGGGGGCTGTTGAGGCTTTCTTT. Its translation is CSGLGQGAVEAFF.